This T cell receptor beta chain stems from a study of neurological immune-mediated disorders. Study-level findings and limits: Expanded clones shared no identical CDR3 amino acid sequences across subjects, which suggested private TCR-beta repertoires in all groups.

A note on this clonotype: As yet, its antigen is unknown.

CDR3 size: 14 residues. Germline V gives CDR1 MDHEN, CDR2 SYDVKM. The V gene lost 5 bases and the J gene lost 2 bases, with 10 bases spanning the gap. As for time point: technical triplicate 2. TCRdb used MiXCR to reprocess the 5' RACE reads, holding one entry per CDR3 protein. The data show roughly 61,000 distinct CDR3 sequences, 24% seen once. The specimen was PBMCs. The sequence derives from a man aged 60 to 75 with HTLV-1-associated myelopathy (HAM/TSP). The genes are TRBV28 and TRBJ2-1; possibly TRBD2 for D (5 bases). The CDR3 DNA sequence: TGTGCCAGCAGTCTCACCGGGACCTACAATGAGCAGTTCTTC. Translation gives CASSLTGTYNEQFF.